The 24 T cell receptor beta chains below all came from one sample that was sequenced in a study of cytomegalovirus exposure and HLA in healthy donors. The PCR was carried out with 60 Vbeta primers and 13 Jbeta primers. Some clones are missing from TCRdb's copy, which holds only in-frame ones; the method was immunoSEQ multiplex PCR. The top ten hold 2.5% to 3.5% of the sample, which has some 150,000 clones, around 65% seen once. The sample consisted of PBMCs. The receptors originated from a woman aged 25 to 39 in good health and CMV-seropositive.

The DNA for the CDR3 is TGTGCCAGCAGTTTCCAGGGGAAAGATACGCAGTATTTT. This codes for CASSFQGKDTQYF. This chain links TRBV27 with TRBJ2-3, with a tentative D call TRBD1 (6 bases). Per the germline V gene, CDR1 is MNHEY and CDR2 is SMNVEV (reference sequence). This CDR3 is built from 13 residues. V was clipped by 3 bases and J by 5 bases, with 9 bases between them.

This rearrangement joins TRBV27 to TRBJ2-6, with D maybe TRBD2 (6 bases). Germline V gives CDR1 MNHEY, CDR2 SMNVEV (reference sequence). The CDR3 is 18 amino acids. V shed 5 bases and J shed 3 bases, with 20 bases lying between them. CDR3 sequence (DNA): TGTGCCAGCAGTCTGAGGGGTTTGGGACTTGGTGGGGCCAACGTCCTGACTTTC. Translating gives CASSLRGLGLGGANVLTF.

V and J are TRBV10-2 and TRBJ2-3, with 12 bases lining up with TRBD2. With 7 bases clipped from V and 1 base from J, the junction kept 6 bases outside the gene matches. The CDR3 extends over 16 amino acids. Germline V CDR1 and CDR2: WSHSY, SAAADI. The CDR3 DNA follows: TGCGCCAGCAAGGCTAGCGGGGGGGCCGGCACAGATACGCAGTATTTT. It translates to CASKASGGAGTDTQYF.

The chain recombines TRBV13 with TRBJ1-2; 7 bases match TRBD1. Trimming cost V 4 bases and J 4 bases; bases outside gene matches: 6. Germline values: CDR1 PRHDT, CDR2 FYEKMQ (reference sequence). The length of the CDR3 is 14 residues. CDR3 region: CASSSTGLGYGYTF. DNA for the CDR3: TGTGCCAGCAGCTCGACAGGGCTCGGCTATGGCTACACCTTC. Full variable domain (missing parts from reference TRBV13 and TRBJ1-2): AAGVIQSPRHLIKEKRETATLKCYPIPRHDTVYWYQQGPGQDPQFLISFYEKMQSDKGSIPDRFSAQQFSDYHSELNMSSLELGDSALYFCASSSTGLGYGYTFGSGTRLTVV.

This clone was recorded a few times. The chain uses TRBV6-5 and TRBJ2-3; D is perhaps TRBD2 (6 bases). Germline values: CDR1 MNHEY, CDR2 SVGAGI. The ends were cut back, 6 bases at V and 2 bases at J, with 12 bases in the middle. The CDR3 has 14 residues. The CDR3 coding sequence is TGTGCCAGCAGCCTCGGGGGTACCACAGATACGCAGTATTTT. This sequence encodes CASSLGGTTDTQYF.

The genes are TRBV2 and TRBJ1-5; weak D call: TRBD1 (5 bases). This CDR3 has 14 amino acids. CDR1 and CDR2 from the germline V gene are SNHLY and FYNNEI. The germline V and J ends were trimmed by 4 bases and 4 bases, with 11 bases remaining between them. The CDR3 DNA reads as TGTGCCAGCAGTGGTGAAAGGGGTAATCAGCCCCAGCATTTT. Translated, it gives CASSGERGNQPQHF. The whole variable domain, filled in from reference TRBV2 and TRBJ1-5, reads EPEVTQTPSHQVTQMGQEVILRCVPISNHLYFYWYRQILGQKVEFLVSFYNNEISEKSEIFDDQFSVERPDGSNFTLKIRSTKLEDSAMYFCASSGERGNQPQHFGDGTRLSIL.

The chain uses TRBV19 and TRBJ2-7; D remains ambiguous. The CDR3 covers 15 residues. Trimming stripped 7 bases from V and 0 bases from J, with 16 bases between. Germline lookup yields CDR1 LNHDA and CDR2 SQIVND (reference sequence). The CDR3 loop reads CASIPFDRDSYEQYF. The CDR3 coding sequence is TGTGCCAGTATTCCTTTCGATCGAGACTCCTACGAGCAGTACTTC.

This clone was detected once. J is TRBJ1-3 and V is TRBV2; D call uncertain. Trimming shortened V by 7 bases and J by 0 bases, and 7 bases separated the two germline ends. This CDR3 spans 13 amino acids. Germline V gene data show CDR1 as SNHLY and CDR2 as FYNNEI. The CDR3 here is CASIRSSGNTIYF. The CDR3 nucleotides are TGTGCCAGCATCAGAAGCTCTGGAAACACCATATATTTT.

The chain is built from TRBV11-2 and TRBJ1-5, with TRBD1 identical over 9 bases. The germline CDR1 and CDR2 sequences are SGHAT and FQNNGV. V lost 4 bases, J lost 4 bases, and 5 bases stayed unmatched. The CDR3 has 15 amino acids. CDR3 amino acids: CASSSTGGPNQPQHF. CDR3 DNA sequence: TGTGCCAGCAGCTCAACAGGGGGCCCAAATCAGCCCCAGCATTTT.

In this sample, this clone turned up a few times. Germline and junction disagree at one end, which may indicate a read error. The chain combines TRBV2 with TRBJ2-3; no firm D call. Germline values: CDR1 SNHLY, CDR2 FYNNEI. CDR3 length: 17 residues. The CDR3 nucleotides are TGTGCCAGCAGTGAAGCTGGCCTCCTATACAGCACGGATACGCAGTATTTT. The encoded protein is CASSEAGLLYSTDTQYF.

This clone was seen a few times. This sequence joins TRBV7-9 and TRBJ1-2; 7 bases align to TRBD1. Germline CDR1 SEHNR, CDR2 FQNEAQ (reference sequence). The V gene end was trimmed by 0 bases and the J gene end by 8 bases; junction bases not matched to a gene: 9. The CDR3 runs to 15 residues. The CDR3 DNA follows: TGTGCCAGCAGCTTAGCTGCAGGGGGACTGGACGGCTACACCTTC. It translates to CASSLAAGGLDGYTF.

This clone was seen a handful of times. The V gene is TRBV4-1, the J gene TRBJ1-3; D is unclear. The CDR3 is made up of 17 amino acids. V lost 1 base, J lost 0 bases, and 13 bases lay in between. Looked up from germline, CDR1 is MGHRA and CDR2 is YSYEKL. The CDR3 loop reads CASSQAVFGDSGNTIYF. The CDR3 DNA sequence: TGCGCCAGCAGCCAAGCTGTTTTCGGGGACTCTGGAAACACCATATATTTT.

The chain links TRBV2 to TRBJ1-5, with no clear D. From germline, CDR1 is SNHLY and CDR2 FYNNEI. This CDR3 has 14 residues. Trimming stripped 4 bases from V and 2 bases from J, with 9 bases between. The CDR3 region has the DNA TGTGCCAGCAGTGCACAGAGGGGCAATCAGCCCCAGCATTTT. Protein: CASSAQRGNQPQHF.

This clone turned up a few times. This rearrangement joins TRBV5-1 to TRBJ1-1; D gene unclear. Germline V gene lookup returns CDR1 SGHRS and CDR2 YFSETQ. The CDR3 consists of 13 residues. V gave up 4 bases and J gave up 11 bases, with 18 bases separating them. DNA for the CDR3: TGCGCCAGCAGCCCCACGGCAGGAATAGTGGCTTTCTTT. Its protein product is CASSPTAGIVAFF.

The gene calls are TRBV30 and TRBJ2-3, with 8 bases aligning to TRBD2. There are 14 residues in the CDR3. The V gene end was trimmed by 3 bases and the J gene end by 4 bases; junction bases not matched to a gene: 6. CDR1 is GTSNPN, CDR2 SVGIG, per germline (reference sequence). The CDR3 here is CAWSHGREADTQYF. The CDR3 nucleotides read TGTGCCTGGAGCCACGGGAGGGAGGCAGATACGCAGTATTTT.

This chain links TRBV6-5 with TRBJ1-2, with D perhaps matching TRBD1 (6 bases). This CDR3 contains 14 residues. In germline, CDR1 is MNHEY, CDR2 SVGAGI. Trimming shortened V by 6 bases and J by 5 bases, and 16 bases separated the two germline ends. The CDR3 loop is CASRTDMGAYGYTF. DNA for the CDR3: TGTGCCAGCAGAACCGACATGGGGGCGTATGGCTACACCTTC.

This chain uses TRBV30 with TRBJ2-7; 8 bases line up with TRBD1. The CDR3 extends over 13 amino acids. Germline V gives CDR1 GTSNPN, CDR2 SVGIG (reference sequence). V lost 3 bases, J lost 0 bases, and 1 base stayed unmatched. CDR3 sequence: CAWSRGPSYEQYF. The CDR3, as DNA: TGTGCCTGGAGCAGGGGGCCCTCCTACGAGCAGTACTTC.

The rearrangement links TRBV30 to TRBJ2-7, with D tentatively TRBD1 (5 bases). V was clipped by 2 bases and J by 5 bases, with 19 bases between them. The CDR3 is 15 amino acids. Per germline, CDR1 GTSNPN and CDR2 SVGIG (reference sequence). The CDR3 sequence: CAWSSLQDNDDEQYF. The CDR3 nucleotides are TGTGCCTGGAGTTCTTTACAGGACAATGACGACGAGCAGTACTTC.

V and J are TRBV4-1 and TRBJ2-3; the D is unclear. V shed 2 bases and J shed 5 bases, with 14 bases lying between them. Germline V lookup: CDR1 MGHRA, CDR2 YSYEKL. This CDR3 comprises 15 residues. This chain's CDR3 is CASSQIPSSLDTQYF. The CDR3, as DNA: TGCGCCAGCAGCCAAATTCCCAGTTCCTTAGATACGCAGTATTTT.

This clone was observed a few times. The rearrangement uses TRBV6-5 and TRBJ1-2; weak D call: TRBD1 (6 bases). Per the germline V gene, CDR1 is MNHEY and CDR2 is SVGAGI. The length of the CDR3 is 11 residues. Trimming left V 5 bases short and J 6 bases short, with 7 bases between. The CDR3 protein is CASSPGDGYTF. The CDR3 DNA reads TGTGCCAGCAGTCCAGGGGATGGCTACACCTTC.

This chain links TRBV29-1 with TRBJ1-1; the match to TRBD1 covers 7 bases. CDR3 size: 15 residues. The J segment lost 8 bases and the V segment lost 7 bases, leaving 19 bases of the junction unmatched. The germline V gene encodes CDR1 SQVTM and CDR2 ANQGSEA. The CDR3 sequence: CSAGRLGTEKLEAFF. CDR3 coding DNA: TGCAGCGCCGGACGCCTCGGGACAGAAAAGCTAGAAGCTTTCTTT.

The chain carries TRBV6-5 and TRBJ2-1; 9 nucleotides agree with TRBD1. Germline V gene data show CDR1 as MNHEY and CDR2 as SVGAGI. The J segment lost 1 base and the V segment lost 6 bases, leaving 4 bases of the junction unmatched. The CDR3 runs 15 residues. The CDR3 loop is CASRSGQGSYNEQFF. CDR3 nucleotides: TGTGCCAGCAGATCGGGACAGGGATCCTACAATGAGCAGTTCTTC.

V is TRBV7-6 and J is TRBJ2-1, with 10 positions matching TRBD2. Trimming took 10 bases from V and 4 from J; bases not matched to a gene: 10. The CDR3 totals 15 residues. The V gene's germline CDR1 is SGHVS and CDR2 FNYEAQ. DNA of the CDR3: TGTGCCACAACCCCCGGGACTAGCGATTACAATGAGCAGTTCTTC. Its translation: CATTPGTSDYNEQFF.

This rearrangement joins TRBV7-8 to TRBJ1-5; 9 bases line up with TRBD1. The germline CDR1 and CDR2 sequences are SGHVS and FQNEAQ. The CDR3 has 18 amino acids. J lost 2 bases, V lost 4 bases, and 12 bases had no gene match. The CDR3 DNA reads as TGTGCCAGCAGCTCTGGGGACAGGGCCCTCTGGGGCAATCAGCCCCAGCATTTT. Translation gives CASSSGDRALWGNQPQHF.